The clone carrying this T cell receptor (beta chain) was detected only a few times. V shed 8 bases and J shed 5 bases, with 13 bases lying between them. Germline V gene sequence: CDR1 SGHTA, CDR2 FQGNSA. The CDR3 runs 13 residues. These data come from a study of blood T cells in healthy people across ages. The use of a sample-barcoded 5' primer and a J-beta primer mix characterized a second PCR of roughly 7 to 11 cycles. TCRdb ran MiXCR on the 5' RACE reads and lists one entry per CDR3 protein. The profile shows 1.5 million or so distinct CDR3 sequences, around 40% of them singletons. The chain links TRBV7-2 to TRBJ2-1; D not resolved. This receptor was obtained from a woman in her late teens or twenties in good health. The sample comprised blood. The chain's CDR3 is CASAVTGNNEQFF. The CDR3 nucleotides read TGTGCCAGCGCAGTGACTGGCAACAATGAGCAGTTCTTC.